The clone carrying this TCR beta chain appeared many times. Trimming stripped 1 base from V and 0 bases from J, with 21 bases between. CDR1 is LGHDT, CDR2 YNNKEL, per germline (reference sequence). The CDR3 length is 19 residues. These data are taken from a study of T cells in Graves' hyperthyroidism and ophthalmopathy. Amplification of TCR beta CDR3 regions was performed using RNA transcripts as template. Initially, a first-round RT-PCR of the TCR CDR3 employed the HTBI primer set. Using its own MiXCR run on the multiplex PCR reads, TCRdb lists one record per CDR3 protein. The sample has more than 350,000 distinct CDR3 sequences; roughly a sixth are singletons.

The sample was blood. This chain links TRBV3-1 with TRBJ1-2, with a possible D match to TRBD1 (5 bases). The sequence was collected from a woman younger than 45 with Graves' hyperthyroidism that later progressed to Graves' ophthalmopathy. This CDR3 reads CASSQVRVLRGIANYGYTF. CDR3 in DNA: TGTGCCAGCAGCCAAGTCCGGGTGCTTCGGGGGATTGCTAACTATGGCTACACCTTC.